The 14 T cell receptor beta chains listed next were all sequenced from one sample in a study of blood T cell repertoires in COVID-19. Data came from immunoSEQ multiplex PCR; TCRdb stores just in-frame clones and leaves some out. The profile shows 180,000 or so clones, roughly three quarters of them singletons. Sequencing input: peripheral blood. The receptors originated from a woman aged 80 or over with COVID-19, enrolled during active disease.

The rearrangement links TRBV4-3 to TRBJ2-1, with 8 nucleotides matching TRBD1. The germline V gene has CDR1 LGHNA and CDR2 YSLEER. Unmatched junction bases numbered 5, after V lost 3 bases and J lost 4 bases. The CDR3 sequence is 15 residues long. CDR3 in amino acids: CASSQVRTGYNEQFF. DNA of the CDR3: TGCGCCAGCAGCCAGGTACGGACAGGGTACAATGAGCAGTTCTTC.

This clone is a singleton in its sample. This chain connects TRBV18 to TRBJ2-7, with D perhaps matching TRBD2 (6 bases). Trimming stripped 1 base from V and 0 bases from J, with 16 bases between. CDR1 is KGHSH and CDR2 is LQKENI in the germline V gene. CDR3 length: 17 residues. The CDR3 coding sequence is TGTGCCAGCTCACCACTGGCTGGGGGACTTAGCTCCTACGAGCAGTACTTC. Translation gives CASSPLAGGLSSYEQYF. Full variable domain (remainder filled in from reference TRBV18 and TRBJ2-7): NAGVMQNPRHLVRRRGQEARLRCSPMKGHSHVYWYRQLPEEGLKFMVYLQKENIIDESGMPKERFSAEFPKEGPSILRIQQVVRGDSAAYFCASSPLAGGLSSYEQYFGPGTRLTVT.

Points on this clone: This sample includes further DNA sequences coding for the same CDR3. This rearrangement joins TRBV2 to TRBJ1-5; D unclear. Per the germline V gene, CDR1 is SNHLY and CDR2 is FYNNEI. The germline V and J ends were trimmed by 2 bases and 4 bases, with 6 bases remaining between them. The CDR3 sequence is 13 residues long. CDR3 residues: CASSERGNQPQHF. The CDR3 nucleotides read TGTGCCAGCAGTGAAAGAGGGAATCAGCCCCAGCATTTT. Filled out from reference TRBV2 and TRBJ1-5, the complete variable domain reads EPEVTQTPSHQVTQMGQEVILRCVPISNHLYFYWYRQILGQKVEFLVSFYNNEISEKSEIFDDQFSVERPDGSNFTLKIRSTKLEDSAMYFCASSERGNQPQHFGDGTRLSIL.

The chain links TRBV11-3 to TRBJ2-3; no definite D call. CDR1 and CDR2 (germline): SGHNT, YENEEA. The CDR3 is 15 residues long. Trimming took off 0 bases at V and 2 bases at J, with 9 bases between the two ends. CDR3 bases: TGTGCCAGCAGCTTAGAAGCCAGGCCCACAGATACGCAGTATTTT. It yields the protein CASSLEARPTDTQYF. The full variable domain, its missing parts supplied by reference TRBV11-3 and TRBJ2-3, is EAGVVQSPRYKIIEKKQPVAFWCNPISGHNTLYWYLQNLGQGPELLIRYENEEAVDDSQLPKDRFSAERLKGVDSTLKIQPAELGDSAVYLCASSLEARPTDTQYFGPGTRLTVL.

Only one count was recorded for this clone. The chain joins TRBV6-5 to TRBJ2-3, with 7 bases aligning to TRBD1. This CDR3 spans 13 amino acids. V lost 6 bases to trimming and J lost 5 bases; unmatched junction nucleotides: 5. Germline CDR1 and CDR2: MNHEY and SVGAGI. The CDR3 DNA reads as TGTGCCAGCAGAAGGGGGCCTGGAGATACGCAGTATTTT. Its protein product is CASRRGPGDTQYF.

This clone has a single count. The V call is TRBV6-5, the J call TRBJ2-5, with 8 bases aligning to TRBD2. V dropped 6 bases and J dropped 5; count of bases not matched to a gene: 5. The CDR3 length is 13 residues. Germline V CDR1 and CDR2: MNHEY, SVGAGI. Written as DNA, the CDR3 is TGTGCCAGCAGGAGTAGCGGGATTGAGACCCAGTACTTC. Translation: CASRSSGIETQYF.

V usage is TRBV11-2 and J usage is TRBJ2-1; possible D gene TRBD2, 5 bases. The CDR3 covers 17 residues. From germline, CDR1 is SGHAT and CDR2 FQNNGV. V dropped 1 base and J dropped 2 bases, with 15 bases sitting between them. This CDR3 reads CASSLVRVSPAYNEQFF. DNA of the CDR3: TGTGCCAGCAGCTTAGTGCGGGTGTCACCCGCCTACAATGAGCAGTTCTTC. The full variable domain, rest sourced from reference TRBV11-2 and TRBJ2-1, is EAGVAQSPRYKIIEKRQSVAFWCNPISGHATLYWYQQILGQGPKLLIQFQNNGVVDDSQLPKDRFSAERLKGVDSTLKIQPAKLEDSAVYLCASSLVRVSPAYNEQFFGPGTRLTVL.

The CDR3: CASRVLQGPNSYNEQFF. The CDR3 DNA follows: TGTGCCAGCAGAGTCTTACAGGGTCCAAATTCCTACAATGAGCAGTTCTTC. The J gene is TRBJ2-1, the V gene TRBV28; D is perhaps TRBD1 (6 bases). From germline, CDR1 is MDHEN and CDR2 SYDVKM. This CDR3 is 17 amino acids long. Trimming stripped 6 bases from V and 1 base from J, with 19 bases between.

This clone turned up a few times. The genes are TRBV9 and TRBJ2-7, with D perhaps TRBD2 (5 bases). The V gene lost 4 bases and the J gene lost 3 bases, with 20 bases spanning the gap. The CDR3 runs to 16 residues. CDR1 and CDR2 from the germline V gene are SGDLS and YYNGEE. The CDR3 protein is CASSPTLGGESYEQYF. The CDR3 DNA reads TGTGCCAGCAGCCCCACCTTAGGAGGTGAAAGCTACGAGCAGTACTTC.

The chain couples TRBV10-3 to TRBJ2-3; TRBD2 aligns across 9 bases. This CDR3 spans 15 amino acids. Germline CDR1 and CDR2: ENHRY and SYGVKD. Germline trimming cut 4 bases from V and 4 bases from J; bases unmatched to any gene: 6. The CDR3 loop reads CAISGAGGGADTQYF. CDR3 nucleotide sequence: TGTGCCATCAGTGGAGCGGGAGGAGGTGCAGATACGCAGTATTTT.

The DNA of the CDR3 is TGTGCCAGCAGCTTAGCGGGGGGACAGGGAAGGTCACCCCTCCACTTT. It codes for CASSLAGGQGRSPLHF. This sequence joins TRBV7-6 and TRBJ1-6, with TRBD1 identical over 9 bases. The CDR3 length is 16 residues. Germline V gene lookup returns CDR1 SGHVS and CDR2 FNYEAQ. Trimming removed 0 bases from V and 10 bases from J; junction bases left unmatched: 7. The whole variable domain, remainder taken from reference TRBV7-6 and TRBJ1-6, is GAGVSQSPRYKVTKRGQDVALRCDPISGHVSLYWYRQALGQGPEFLTYFNYEAQQDKSGLPNDRFSAERPEGSISTLTIQRTEQRDSAMYRCASSLAGGQGRSPLHFGNGTRLTVT.

Many counts were recorded for this clone. The chain recombines TRBV18 with TRBJ1-2, with unresolved D. Trimming pared 5 bases from V and 4 bases from J, leaving 8 bases between. The CDR3 has 12 residues. In germline, CDR1 is KGHSH, CDR2 LQKENI. The DNA of the CDR3 is TGTGCCAGCTCATCGGGAAGCTATGGCTACACCTTC. This sequence encodes CASSSGSYGYTF.

V is TRBV14 and J is TRBJ1-4; D is unclear. Germline V gives CDR1 SGHDN, CDR2 FVKESK. The CDR3 loop spans 15 amino acids. V lost 0 bases and J lost 8, with 13 bases in between. CDR3 loop: CASSQDRGPWEKLFF. For the CDR3, the DNA is TGTGCCAGCAGCCAAGATCGAGGGCCGTGGGAAAAACTGTTTTTT.

The gene calls are TRBV2 and TRBJ1-3; 7 nucleotides line up with TRBD1. With V trimmed by 4 bases and J by 0 bases, 12 bases remained unmatched. Looked up from germline, CDR1 is SNHLY and CDR2 is FYNNEI. This CDR3 is built from 18 residues. The CDR3 spells CASSGEPGQLSSGNTIYF. The DNA for the CDR3 is TGTGCCAGCAGTGGGGAACCGGGACAGTTAAGCTCTGGAAACACCATATATTTT.